This T cell receptor beta chain was recorded in a study of blood T cells in healthy people across ages (dated by TCRdb to between 2014 and 2017). Study-wide context: Template switching captured roughly one uniquely barcoded TCR beta cDNA molecule per two T cells in model experiments. The study measured age-related changes in TCR beta repertoire diversity using deep sequencing normalized with unique cDNA molecular identifiers. Four age groups were formed from the donors: young (average approximately 17 years), middle-aged (around 39), aged (about 62) and long-lived (roughly 81). To avoid experimental bias, donors of different ages were distributed randomly across sequencing lanes. Using the same blood draw, the study looked at two additional independent replicas of 1 million unique cDNA reads for two donors, one aged 18 to 29 and the other aged 80 or older. Broader findings and caveats from the paper: Donor CMV infection status was unknown, potentially confounding age-related changes in expanded clonotypes. Observed TCR beta diversity per million T cells fell roughly linearly with age, and a significant reduction was already apparent by age around 44. The long-lived group showed more naive CD4+ T cells, fewer expanded clones and increased TCR diversity than the aged group, suggesting age selection. The percentage of naive T cells measured by flow cytometry correlated strongly with observed TCR beta diversity. Since profiling was done on bulk unsorted PBMCs, naive and antigen-experienced compartments could not be conclusively compared. Estimates of total diversity from one million sequenced T cells were regarded as lower bounds and underestimates.

The library was produced with 5' RACE. Reads for this sample came from an Illumina HiSeq 2500. A second roughly 6 to 12 cycle PCR used a sample-barcoded 5' primer and a J-beta primer mix. A unique molecular identifier was introduced onto each TCR beta cDNA molecule by a template-switch 5' adaptor carrying 12 random nucleotides. Each sample yielded at least 2.5 million CDR3-containing paired-end reads. First-strand cDNA was synthesized from all RNA with the Mint cDNA synthesis kit, primed by a TRBC-specific oligonucleotide. After uracil-DNA glycosylase treatment, a first 18-cycle PCR used universal primers M1SS and BC2_uni_R on all cDNA. The authors' analysis ran thus. For normalization, 1 million high-quality reads, each with a distinct molecular identifier, were randomly selected from each sample. Reads sharing molecular identifiers were discarded rather than binned into consensus sequences. MiTCR, with a Q25 quality threshold and the strictest error-elimination algorithm, was used for CDR3 identification, clonotype clustering and error correction. A nonparametric unseen species model using Euler transformation provided a lower-bound estimate of total TCR beta diversity. TCRdb reprocessed the public reads (quality trimming at Q25 with fastp, clone calling with MiXCR) and kept in-frame beta chains. Under each unique CDR3 protein, matching rows form one entry showing the most common genes and DNA. None of the V and J calls come from the authors' own analysis; TCRdb made them. The sample table holds 700,000 or so distinct CDR3 sequences, of which 40% to 50% were seen once. The ten largest clones take up 30% of the sample.

The donors were roughly 38 Caucasian individuals from Russia, aged 6 to 90 years, who were systemically healthy. Each donor gave ten milliliters of peripheral blood, drawn into EDTA-treated Vacutainer tubes. Ficoll-Paque density-gradient centrifugation was used to isolate PBMCs, with at least 6.5 million per sample. Total RNA, at least 6 micrograms per sample, was extracted from PBMCs with Trizol reagent. Naive CD45RAhigh/CD27high T cell percentages were measured by flow cytometry on a PBMC aliquot from every donor. In regard to this clonotype: Its cognate antigen has yet to be identified. No per-base quality is available; no much larger clone lies one base away.

V and J are truncated by 2 bases and 11 bases respectively, leaving an intervening sequence of 18 bases. Counted from cysteine to phenylalanine, this CDR3 has 14 amino acids. Only the CDR3 part of the read is kept: 42 bases, read in frame from the first base. The V gene is TRBV12-3 or TRBV12-4 and the J gene is TRBJ2-5; TRBD1 is perhaps the D gene, given 6 matching bases. Sequenced sample: blood. This clonotype was obtained from a man at least 80 years old in good health. The encoded CDR3 is CASSLQGLVNEQYF. Read as DNA, the sequence is TGTGCCAGCAGTTTACAGGGGTTGGTCAATGAGCAGTACTTC.